This T cell receptor beta chain was identified during a study of blood T cell repertoires in COVID-19. About the research overall: Some COVID-19 samples were acute and others convalescent; all came from the United States, Italy and Spain. The analysed material was cDNA or gDNA that came from T cells, B-cell-depleted T cells, or PBMCs.

Study processing details: Reference gene primer amplification in the assay estimated nucleated cell counts. This table comes from immunoSEQ multiplex PCR, and its TCRdb copy is limited to in-frame clones, with some not included. From that table come the V and J calls and clone size; the DNA was used to work out D and trimming. The data hold roughly 130,000 clones, with around 87% observed a single time. The clonotype originates from a woman in her fifties or sixties with acute or convalescent COVID-19. Sequencing was done on a sample of peripheral blood.

DNA for the CDR3: TGTGCCAGCAGGTTAGCAGGGGGCCTCAATCAGCCCCAGCATTTT. Residues: CASRLAGGLNQPQHF. The chain links TRBV27 to TRBJ1-5; TRBD1 aligns across 8 bases. Germline CDR1 and CDR2: MNHEY and SMNVEV (reference sequence). V was pared by 6 bases and J by 3 bases, with 7 bases of the junction left unmatched. The CDR3 extends over 15 amino acids.